This T cell receptor beta chain derives from a study of T cells after yellow fever vaccination. The germline V gene has CDR1 SQVTM and CDR2 ANQGSEA. The CDR3 runs to 14 residues. This clonotype was recorded many times. Its antigen is unidentified. One end of the junction varies from germline; a read error may be responsible. Notes on the study in general: Across the CD4 and CD8 compartments, a small share of clonotypes was present in both. The secondary response was weaker, and its peak arrived faster, on day 5 versus 15. In FACS-sorted repertoires, abundant clonotypes from the bulk population could appear as contaminants.

TCRdb reprocessed the 5' RACE reads via MiXCR and lists one record per CDR3 protein. Seen here are some 30,000 distinct CDR3 sequences, under 4.5% observed once, and the top ten hold under 55%. This clonotype originated in a man aged 25 to 40 who received the YFV17D yellow fever vaccine. Sequences were derived from CD8+ T cells sorted from PBMCs, sampled 5 days after the yellow fever booster vaccination. The chain carries TRBV29-1 and TRBJ2-1; 8 nucleotides match TRBD2. This CDR3 is CSVEGTSWYNEQFF. The CDR3 DNA sequence: TGCAGCGTCGAAGGGACTAGTTGGTACAATGAGCAGTTCTTC.